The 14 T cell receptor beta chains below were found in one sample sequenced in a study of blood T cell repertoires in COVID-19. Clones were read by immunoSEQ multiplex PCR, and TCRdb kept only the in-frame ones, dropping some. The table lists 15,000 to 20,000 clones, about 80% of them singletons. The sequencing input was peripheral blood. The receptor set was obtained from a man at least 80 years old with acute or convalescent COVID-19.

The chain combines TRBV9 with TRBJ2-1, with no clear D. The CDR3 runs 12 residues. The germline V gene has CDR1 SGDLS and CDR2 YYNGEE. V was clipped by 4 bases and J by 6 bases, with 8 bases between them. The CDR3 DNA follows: TGTGCCAGCAGCCTTCCCCCCAATGAGCAGTTCTTC. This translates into CASSLPPNEQFF.

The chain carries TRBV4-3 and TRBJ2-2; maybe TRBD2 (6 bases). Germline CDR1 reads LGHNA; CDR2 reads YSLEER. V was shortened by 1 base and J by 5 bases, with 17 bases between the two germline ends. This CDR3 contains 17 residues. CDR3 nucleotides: TGCGCCAGCAGCCAAGCGTGGCGGGGCCCAAGGACCGGGGAGCTGTTTTTT. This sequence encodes CASSQAWRGPRTGELFF.

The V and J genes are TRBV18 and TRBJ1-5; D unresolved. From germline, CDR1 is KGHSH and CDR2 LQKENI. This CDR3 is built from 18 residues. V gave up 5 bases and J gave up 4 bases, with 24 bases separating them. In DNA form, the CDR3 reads TGTGCCAGCTCAGTTCTCCCTCCTCAGTCAGCGAAGAATCAGCCCCAGCATTTT. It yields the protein CASSVLPPQSAKNQPQHF.

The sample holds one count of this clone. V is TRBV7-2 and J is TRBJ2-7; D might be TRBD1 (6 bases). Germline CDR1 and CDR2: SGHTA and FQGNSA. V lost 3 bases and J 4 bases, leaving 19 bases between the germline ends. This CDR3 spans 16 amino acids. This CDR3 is CASSFPLLTGGYEQYF. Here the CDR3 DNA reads TGTGCCAGCAGCTTCCCCCTCCTGACAGGAGGTTACGAGCAGTACTTC.

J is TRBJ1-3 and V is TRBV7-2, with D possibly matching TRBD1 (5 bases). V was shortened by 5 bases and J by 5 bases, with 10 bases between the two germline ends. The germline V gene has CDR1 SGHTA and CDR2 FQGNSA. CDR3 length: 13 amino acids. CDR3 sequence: CASSPGLRNTIYF. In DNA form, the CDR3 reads TGTGCCAGCAGCCCAGGGTTAAGAAACACCATATATTTT. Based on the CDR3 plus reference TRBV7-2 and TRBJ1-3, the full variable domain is GAGVSQSPSNKVTEKGKDVELRCDPISGHTALYWYRQSLGQGLEFLIYFQGNSAPDKSGLPSDRFSAERTGGSVSTLTIQRTQQEDSAVYLCASSPGLRNTIYFGEGSWLTVV.

The CDR3 is CASSRQGAANEKLFF. CDR3 coding DNA: TGTGCCAGCAGTCGACAGGGTGCGGCTAATGAAAAACTGTTTTTT. V gene TRBV6-6 combines with J gene TRBJ1-4; TRBD1 matches 7 bases. V dropped 5 bases and J dropped 3; count of bases not matched to a gene: 6. From germline, CDR1 is MNHNY and CDR2 SVGAGI (reference sequence). The CDR3 spans 15 residues.

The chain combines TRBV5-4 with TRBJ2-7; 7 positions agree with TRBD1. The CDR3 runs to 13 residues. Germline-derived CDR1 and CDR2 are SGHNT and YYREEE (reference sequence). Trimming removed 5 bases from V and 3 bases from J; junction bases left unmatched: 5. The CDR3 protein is CASRSQGDYEQYF. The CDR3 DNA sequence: TGTGCCAGCAGATCCCAGGGGGACTACGAGCAGTACTTC.

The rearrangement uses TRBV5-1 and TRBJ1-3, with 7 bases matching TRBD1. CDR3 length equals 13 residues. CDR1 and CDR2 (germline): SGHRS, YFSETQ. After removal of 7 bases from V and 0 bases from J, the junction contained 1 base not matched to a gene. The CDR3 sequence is CASGQDSGNTIYF. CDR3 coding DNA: TGCGCCAGCGGACAGGACTCTGGAAACACCATATATTTT.

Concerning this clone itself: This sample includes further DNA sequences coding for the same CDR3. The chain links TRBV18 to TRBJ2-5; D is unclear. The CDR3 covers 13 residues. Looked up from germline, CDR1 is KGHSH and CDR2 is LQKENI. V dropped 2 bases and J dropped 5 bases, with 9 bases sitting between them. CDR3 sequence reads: CASSPGQKETQYF. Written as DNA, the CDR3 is TGTGCCAGCTCACCAGGCCAGAAGGAGACCCAGTACTTC. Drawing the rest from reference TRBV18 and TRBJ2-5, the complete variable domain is NAGVMQNPRHLVRRRGQEARLRCSPMKGHSHVYWYRQLPEEGLKFMVYLQKENIIDESGMPKERFSAEFPKEGPSILRIQQVVRGDSAAYFCASSPGQKETQYFGPGTRLLVL.

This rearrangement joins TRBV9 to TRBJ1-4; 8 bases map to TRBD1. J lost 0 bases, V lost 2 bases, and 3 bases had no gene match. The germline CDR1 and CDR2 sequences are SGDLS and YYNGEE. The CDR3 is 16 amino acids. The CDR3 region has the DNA TGTGCCAGCAGCGTGTTGGGACAGGCAACTAATGAAAAACTGTTTTTT. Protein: CASSVLGQATNEKLFF.

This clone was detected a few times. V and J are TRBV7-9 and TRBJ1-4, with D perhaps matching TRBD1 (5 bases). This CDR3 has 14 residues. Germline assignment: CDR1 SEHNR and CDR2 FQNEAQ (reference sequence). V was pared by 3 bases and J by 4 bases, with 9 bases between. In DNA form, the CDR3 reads TGTGCCAGCAGCTTTAGGGGCCGTAATGAAAAACTGTTTTTT. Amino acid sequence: CASSFRGRNEKLFF.

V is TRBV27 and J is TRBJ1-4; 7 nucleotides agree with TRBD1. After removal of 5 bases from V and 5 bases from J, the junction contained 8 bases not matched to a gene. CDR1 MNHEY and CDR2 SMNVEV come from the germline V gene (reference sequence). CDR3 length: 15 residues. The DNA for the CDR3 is TGTGCCAGCAGTCGGGACAGAGAGCGGAATGAAAAACTGTTTTTT. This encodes CASSRDRERNEKLFF.

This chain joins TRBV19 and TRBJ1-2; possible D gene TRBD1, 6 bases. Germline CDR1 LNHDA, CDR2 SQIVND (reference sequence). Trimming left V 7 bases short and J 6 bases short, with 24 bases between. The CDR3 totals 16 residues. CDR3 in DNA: TGTGCCAGTATTGCCGGGGGGCTAATCTACGGGGATGGCTACACCTTC. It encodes CASIAGGLIYGDGYTF.

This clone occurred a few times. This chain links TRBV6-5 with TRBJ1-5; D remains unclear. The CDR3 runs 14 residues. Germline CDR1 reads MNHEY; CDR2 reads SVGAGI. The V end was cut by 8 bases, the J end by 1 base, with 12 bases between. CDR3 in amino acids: CASEKTVSNQPQHF. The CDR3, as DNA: TGTGCCAGCGAGAAAACAGTAAGCAATCAGCCCCAGCATTTT.